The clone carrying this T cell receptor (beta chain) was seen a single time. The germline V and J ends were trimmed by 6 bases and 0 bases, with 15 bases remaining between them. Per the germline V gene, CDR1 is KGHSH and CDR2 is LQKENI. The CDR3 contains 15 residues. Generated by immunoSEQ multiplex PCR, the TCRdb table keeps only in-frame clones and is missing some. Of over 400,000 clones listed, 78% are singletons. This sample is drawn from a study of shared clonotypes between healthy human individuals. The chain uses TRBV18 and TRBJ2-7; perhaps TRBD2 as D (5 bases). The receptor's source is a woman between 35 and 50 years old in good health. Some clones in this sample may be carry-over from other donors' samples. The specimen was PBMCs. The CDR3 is CASSPLADSSYEQYF. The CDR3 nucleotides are TGTGCCAGCTCCCCGCTAGCAGACTCCTCCTACGAGCAGTACTTC. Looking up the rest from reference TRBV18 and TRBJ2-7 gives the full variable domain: NAGVMQNPRHLVRRRGQEARLRCSPMKGHSHVYWYRQLPEEGLKFMVYLQKENIIDESGMPKERFSAEFPKEGPSILRIQQVVRGDSAAYFCASSPLADSSYEQYFGPGTRLTVT.